This T cell receptor beta chain derives from a study of T cells and Merkel cell carcinoma outcomes. The study, taken as a whole, reports: Merkel cell carcinoma outcomes were reportedly predicted by repertoire and T-cell density.

The protocol was immunoSEQ multiplex PCR, while the TCRdb copy is restricted to in-frame clones and leaves out a portion. The table shows roughly 13,000 clones, with around 90% occurring only once. A remark on this clone: Its matching antigen is unknown.

V was pared by 2 bases and J by 8 bases, with 19 bases between. Germline V lookup: CDR1 SGHVS, CDR2 FQNEAQ. The CDR3 length is 16 residues. Sequencing input: tumor tissue from Merkel cell carcinoma. This sequence was found in a human donor with Merkel cell carcinoma. The V and J genes are TRBV7-8 and TRBJ2-1; D may be TRBD2 (5 bases). Here the CDR3 reads CASSLFSIASYDEQFF. The CDR3 DNA reads as TGTGCCAGCAGCTTATTCTCTATCGCTAGCTATGATGAGCAGTTCTTC.